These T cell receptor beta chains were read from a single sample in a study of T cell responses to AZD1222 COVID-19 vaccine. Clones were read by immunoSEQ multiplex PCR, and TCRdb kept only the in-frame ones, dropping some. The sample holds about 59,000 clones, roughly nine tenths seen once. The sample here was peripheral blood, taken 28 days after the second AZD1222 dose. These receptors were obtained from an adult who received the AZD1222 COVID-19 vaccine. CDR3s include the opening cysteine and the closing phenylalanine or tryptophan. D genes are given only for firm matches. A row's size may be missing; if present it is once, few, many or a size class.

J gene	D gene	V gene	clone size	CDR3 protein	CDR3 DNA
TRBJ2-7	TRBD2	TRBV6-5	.	CASRMGLADYEQYF	TGTGCCAGCAGGATGGGACTAGCGGACTACGAGCAGTACTTC
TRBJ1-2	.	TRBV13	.	CASSLWPAENYGYTF	TGTGCCAGCAGCTTATGGCCGGCAGAGAACTATGGCTACACCTTC
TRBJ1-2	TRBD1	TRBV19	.	CASSSTGNYGYTF	TGTGCCAGTAGCTCGACAGGGAACTATGGCTACACCTTC
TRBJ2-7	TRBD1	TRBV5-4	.	CASRGTGDHEQYF	TGTGCCAGCAGGGGGACAGGGGACCACGAGCAGTACTTC
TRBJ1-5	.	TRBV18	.	CASSLSRGEQPQHF	TGTGCCAGCTCACTGTCCCGGGGAGAGCAGCCCCAGCATTTT
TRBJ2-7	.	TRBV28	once	CASSIGTLLGMYEQYF	TGTGCCAGCAGTATCGGGACTCTCCTCGGGATGTACGAGCAGTACTTC
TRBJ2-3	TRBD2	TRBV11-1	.	CASSSRTSGGPHTQYF	TGTGCCAGCAGCTCCAGAACTAGCGGGGGGCCTCATACGCAGTATTTT
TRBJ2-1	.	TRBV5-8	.	CASSRQRYNEQFF	TGTGCCAGCAGCAGACAGCGATACAATGAGCAGTTCTTC
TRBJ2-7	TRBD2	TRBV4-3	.	CASSQQLGLAGSYEQYF	TGCGCCAGCAGCCAACAACTCGGACTAGCGGGAAGTTACGAGCAGTACTTC
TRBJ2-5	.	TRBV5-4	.	CASSSTNYQETQYF	TGTGCCAGCAGCTCCACCAATTACCAAGAGACCCAGTACTTC
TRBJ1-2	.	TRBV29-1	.	CSVVRGDYGYTF	TGCAGCGTTGTCAGGGGAGACTATGGCTACACCTTC
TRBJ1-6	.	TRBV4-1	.	CASSQGISPLHF	TGCGCCAGCAGCCAGGGGATTTCACCCCTCCACTTT
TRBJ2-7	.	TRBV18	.	CASSPPTGRREQYF	TGTGCCAGCTCACCACCAACGGGGAGGCGCGAGCAGTACTTC
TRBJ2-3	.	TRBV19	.	CASSIGLGTDTQYF	TGTGCCAGTAGTATAGGTCTAGGCACAGATACGCAGTATTTT
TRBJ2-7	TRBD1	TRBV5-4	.	CASSLDSPGTGGFEQYF	TGTGCCAGCAGCTTGGACTCCCCCGGGACAGGGGGTTTCGAGCAGTACTTC
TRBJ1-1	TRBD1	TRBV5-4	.	CATQLDPRGVTEAFF	TGTGCCACCCAATTAGACCCCAGGGGGGTCACTGAAGCTTTCTTT
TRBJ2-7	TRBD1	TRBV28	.	CASSSNRGLKDEQYF	TGTGCCAGCAGTTCTAACAGGGGGCTGAAGGACGAGCAGTACTTC
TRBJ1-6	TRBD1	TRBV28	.	CASSAPGTGNSPLHF	TGTGCCAGCAGCGCCCCCGGGACAGGGAATTCACCCCTCCACTTT
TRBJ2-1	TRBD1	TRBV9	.	CASSVGGQGIHEQFF	TGTGCCAGCAGCGTAGGGGGACAGGGAATCCATGAGCAGTTCTTC
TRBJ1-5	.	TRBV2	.	CASSPPGVRNQPQHF	TGTGCCAGCAGTCCCCCAGGGGTGCGCAATCAGCCCCAGCATTTT
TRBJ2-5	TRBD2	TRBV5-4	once	CASSLLAGGHETQYF	TGTGCCAGCAGCTTGCTAGCGGGAGGGCATGAGACCCAGTACTTC
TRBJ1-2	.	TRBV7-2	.	CASSLVTGERGYTF	TGTGCCAGCAGCTTAGTTACCGGGGAGAGGGGCTACACCTTC
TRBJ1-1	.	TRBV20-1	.	CSAARRSEAFF	TGCAGTGCGGCGCGACGGAGTGAAGCTTTCTTT
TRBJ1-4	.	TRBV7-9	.	CASSFQGVEKLFF	TGTGCCAGCAGTTTCCAAGGCGTTGAAAAACTGTTTTTT
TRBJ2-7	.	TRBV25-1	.	CASSGGFTYEQYF	TGTGCCAGCAGTGGCGGTTTTACCTACGAGCAGTACTTC
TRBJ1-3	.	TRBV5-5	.	CASSLGPLAGNTIYF	TGTGCCAGCAGCTTGGGGCCCTTGGCCGGAAACACCATATATTTT
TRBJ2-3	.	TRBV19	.	CASRGELTDTQYF	TGTGCCAGTAGGGGCGAACTCACAGATACGCAGTATTTT
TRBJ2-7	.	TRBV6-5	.	CADPSGTYEQYF	TGTGCCGACCCAAGCGGCACCTACGAGCAGTACTTC
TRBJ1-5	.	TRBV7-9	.	CASSTRGNQPQHF	TGTGCCAGCAGCACGAGGGGCAATCAGCCCCAGCATTTT
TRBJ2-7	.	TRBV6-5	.	CAGEGQPPPYEQYF	TGTGCTGGGGAAGGACAGCCTCCCCCCTACGAGCAGTACTTC
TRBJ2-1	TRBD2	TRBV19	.	CASSRVLAGVHEQFF	TGTGCCAGTAGTCGGGTACTAGCGGGAGTCCATGAGCAGTTCTTC
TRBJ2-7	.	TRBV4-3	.	CASSPEVGSYEQYF	TGCGCCAGCAGCCCCGAGGTGGGCAGCTACGAGCAGTACTTC
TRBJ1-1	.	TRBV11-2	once	CASSLVLRNTEAFF	TGTGCCAGCAGCTTAGTGCTCCGGAACACTGAAGCTTTCTTT
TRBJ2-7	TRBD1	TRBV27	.	CASSQGTGGYEQYF	TGTGCCAGCAGCCAAGGGACAGGGGGCTACGAGCAGTACTTC
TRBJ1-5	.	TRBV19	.	CASSLTNLEPQHF	TGTGCCAGTAGTCTGACCAATCTTGAGCCCCAGCATTTT
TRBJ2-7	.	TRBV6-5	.	CASSYGHSDYEQYF	TGTGCCAGCAGTTACGGCCACAGCGACTACGAGCAGTACTTC
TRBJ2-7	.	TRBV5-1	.	CASSLDQGPAGDEQYF	TGCGCCAGCAGCTTGGACCAAGGGCCCGCTGGGGACGAGCAGTACTTC